This is a list of T cell receptor beta chains from one sample in a study of T cells expressing NK-cell markers. TCRdb reprocessed the 5' RACE reads, with one entry per CDR3 protein and no DNA. With around 180,000 distinct CDR3 sequences in the sample, the ten largest clones hold 20% to 25%. The sequencing sample was made of blood T cells: a sorted CD56 or NKG2C T cell subset, CD4+ or CD8+ T cells, or bulk PBMC T cells (not recorded which). The receptors come from a man aged 18 to 69 in good health. Both conserved end residues are part of each CDR3.

j_call,v_call,cdr3_aa
TRBJ2-1,TRBV11-2,CASSFIQAGENNEQFF
TRBJ2-7,TRBV4-2,CASSLNPQTGIGHEQYF
TRBJ1-5,TRBV9,CASSRGGAANQPQHF
TRBJ1-1,TRBV29-1,CSVVPGQGGTEAFF
TRBJ2-5,TRBV11-2,CASSTTPGDSEETQYF
TRBJ2-1,TRBV6-1,CASSPGTFSSYNEQFF
TRBJ1-4,TRBV27,CASSFLTGDTNEKLFF
TRBJ2-1,TRBV27,CASRLAGDREQFF
TRBJ2-7,TRBV5-4,CASSLKGTSYEQYF
TRBJ2-3,TRBV12-3/TRBV12-4,CASTLVLSADTQYF
TRBJ2-2,TRBV5-6,CASSPWTGNTGELFF
TRBJ2-5,TRBV29-1,CSVEEPGRGTQYF
TRBJ1-6,TRBV6-5,CASSYTQMGGNSPLHF
TRBJ2-1,TRBV11-1,CASSLDRGTSSSYNEQFF
TRBJ2-7,TRBV27,CASSATLANEQYF
TRBJ2-1,TRBV4-1,CASSADSYNEQFF
TRBJ2-7,TRBV7-9,CASSFPGGIYEQYF
TRBJ2-3,TRBV2,CASSGWAGFTDTQYF
TRBJ1-6,TRBV20-1,CSARSPASGGDSPLHF
TRBJ2-7,TRBV7-9,CASSLARDASSYEQYF
TRBJ2-4,TRBV5-1,CASSLGPGTGKENIQYF
TRBJ1-1,TRBV28,CASSLRDYTEAFF
TRBJ1-6,TRBV14,CASSGDRVNSPLHF
TRBJ1-5,TRBV3-1,CASSNERTGEPQHF
TRBJ2-4,TRBV2,CASRMGYKNIQYF
TRBJ1-5,TRBV2,CASSERGSPQPQHF
TRBJ1-2,TRBV19,CASTKGSGNHGYTF
TRBJ2-3,TRBV11-2,CASSRGLAGGTDTQYF
TRBJ2-1,TRBV12-3/TRBV12-4,CASSSRLAGTHEQFF
TRBJ2-7,TRBV27,CASSLIKAGTSVHEQYF
TRBJ2-5,TRBV9,CASSVRSGGSQETQYF
TRBJ2-2,TRBV7-9,CASETGNTGELFF
TRBJ2-2,TRBV28,CATQRDGVTGELFF
TRBJ1-6,TRBV19,CASTSGNSPLHF
TRBJ1-2,TRBV9,CASSVGGQEGAGYTF
TRBJ2-1,TRBV27,CASSTQPGLAGVEQFF
TRBJ2-1,TRBV12-3/TRBV12-4,CASSSPPLALNEQFF
TRBJ2-5,TRBV7-9,CASSLAFGLDWETQYF
TRBJ1-6,TRBV4-2,CASSSRRGSPLHF
TRBJ2-3,TRBV10-3,CATREASGDTQYF
TRBJ2-7,TRBV20-1,CSARDTTGPISYEQYF
TRBJ2-1,TRBV7-2,CASNPSGGRFGEQFF
TRBJ1-5,TRBV5-1,CASSLFVRDSNQPQHF